A single sample is the source of the 32 T cell receptor beta chains below, sequenced in a study of blood T cell repertoires in COVID-19. Profiled with immunoSEQ multiplex PCR; TCRdb holds only in-frame clones, not every one. The sample records about 200,000 clones, over 70% being singletons. The sequenced sample consisted of peripheral blood. The source of these receptors is a woman between 65 and 79 years old with acute or convalescent COVID-19.

The J gene is TRBJ1-4, the V gene TRBV27, with TRBD1 matching 9 bases. The CDR3 consists of 15 residues. The V gene end was trimmed by 5 bases and the J gene end by 7 bases; junction bases not matched to a gene: 8. The V gene's germline CDR1 is MNHEY and CDR2 SMNVEV (reference sequence). The CDR3 DNA follows: TGTGCCAGCAGTCTCGGACAGGGGTTGACTGAAAAACTGTTTTTT. Translated: CASSLGQGLTEKLFF. Together with reference TRBV27 and TRBJ1-4, the CDR3 gives the full variable domain: EAQVTQNPRYLITVTGKKLTVTCSQNMNHEYMSWYRQDPGLGLRQIYYSMNVEVTDKGDVPEGYKVSRKEKRNFPLILESPSPNQTSLYFCASSLGQGLTEKLFFGSGTQLSVL.

Note on this clone: Other DNA sequences in the sample encode the same CDR3. This chain uses TRBV7-2 with TRBJ2-5, with D unclear. Trimming pared 5 bases from V and 2 bases from J, leaving 3 bases between. Germline V CDR1 and CDR2: SGHTA, FQGNSA. The CDR3 covers 11 residues. CDR3 nucleotides: TGTGCCAGCAGCCTGCAAGAGACCCAGTACTTC. This codes for CASSLQETQYF.

This sequence joins TRBV18 and TRBJ2-2; TRBD2 agrees at 7 bases. Per germline, CDR1 KGHSH and CDR2 LQKENI. The CDR3 is 15 residues long. The junction had 8 bases not matched to a gene; V was cut back by 3 bases and J by 7 bases. CDR3 amino acids: CASSPGLVGSGELFF. In nucleotides, the CDR3 is TGTGCCAGCTCACCCGGACTAGTGGGAAGCGGGGAGCTGTTTTTT.

The chain recombines TRBV24-1 with TRBJ2-1; the match to TRBD1 covers 7 bases. The V gene's germline CDR1 is KGHDR and CDR2 SFDVKD. V was clipped by 5 bases and J by 5 bases; unmatched bases: 5. The CDR3 has 14 amino acids. In DNA form, the CDR3 reads TGTGCCACCAGTGCTCCCGACAGGGACAATGAGCAGTTCTTC. It encodes CATSAPDRDNEQFF.

V usage is TRBV27 and J usage is TRBJ2-3; D is unclear. The V end was cut by 0 bases, the J end by 4 bases, with 2 bases between. The germline V gene encodes CDR1 MNHEY and CDR2 SMNVEV (reference sequence). There are 12 residues in the CDR3. The CDR3 loop reads CASSLSADTQYF. For the CDR3, the DNA is TGTGCCAGCAGTTTATCCGCAGATACGCAGTATTTT.

Concerning this clone itself: The same CDR3 can be traced to other DNA sequences in this sample. This sequence joins TRBV18 and TRBJ1-5; 7 bases line up with TRBD1. Unmatched junction bases numbered 1, after V lost 3 bases and J lost 2 bases. Per the germline V gene, CDR1 is KGHSH and CDR2 is LQKENI. The CDR3 is 14 amino acids. This chain's CDR3 is CASSPGTGNQPQHF. CDR3 sequence (DNA): TGTGCCAGCTCACCGGGGACAGGCAATCAGCCCCAGCATTTT.

V usage is TRBV9 and J usage is TRBJ1-1, with D possibly being TRBD1 (5 bases). CDR1 and CDR2 from the germline V gene are SGDLS and YYNGEE. Trimming took 0 bases from V and 1 from J, leaving 13 bases between them. The CDR3 totals 16 residues. The CDR3 DNA sequence: TGTGCCAGCAGCGTAGCGGGGGGGGTCAAGAACACTGAAGCTTTCTTT. Translating it yields CASSVAGGVKNTEAFF.

This clone showed up just a few times. The genes are TRBV30 and TRBJ2-1; tentatively, D is TRBD2 (6 bases). Germline V gene sequence: CDR1 GTSNPN, CDR2 SVGIG (reference sequence). The germline V and J ends were trimmed by 0 bases and 6 bases, with 9 bases remaining between them. The CDR3 loop spans 13 amino acids. CDR3: CAWSVGGSNEQFF. Written as DNA, the CDR3 is TGTGCCTGGAGTGTCGGGGGTAGCAATGAGCAGTTCTTC.

The J gene is TRBJ1-2, the V gene TRBV30; a weak D match, TRBD1 (6 bases). This CDR3 has 13 amino acids. V shed 4 bases and J shed 5 bases, with 14 bases lying between them. Germline V gene lookup returns CDR1 GTSNPN and CDR2 SVGIG (reference sequence). The CDR3 coding sequence is TGTGCCTGGAACCGGGACAAAGTGTATGGCTACACCTTC. Translation gives CAWNRDKVYGYTF.

The V gene is TRBV14, the J gene TRBJ2-1; TRBD1 is a possible D gene (6 bases). CDR1 and CDR2 (germline): SGHDN, FVKESK. The CDR3 loop spans 17 amino acids. Trimming stripped 3 bases from V and 4 bases from J, with 19 bases between. Here the CDR3 reads CASSHQLSGTLYNEQFF. In DNA, the CDR3 is TGTGCCAGCAGCCATCAACTTTCCGGGACACTATACAATGAGCAGTTCTTC.

In this sample, this clone turned up a few times. The J gene is TRBJ2-3, the V gene TRBV5-4; 9 nucleotides agree with TRBD2. The CDR3 loop spans 16 amino acids. Per the germline V gene, CDR1 is SGHNT and CDR2 is YYREEE (reference sequence). J was trimmed by 6 bases and V by 9 bases; bases with no gene match: 17. The CDR3 DNA is TGTGCCACCACCCTCGTGCTAGCGGGAAAAAGGGATACGCAGTATTTT. This gives the protein CATTLVLAGKRDTQYF.

This chain uses TRBV18 with TRBJ2-1; 12 bases align to TRBD2. CDR1 is KGHSH and CDR2 is LQKENI in the germline V gene. Losses at the gene ends were 4 bases for V and 0 bases for J; bases not matched to a gene: 1. This CDR3 is built from 16 residues. The CDR3 nucleotides read TGTGCCAGCTCACGGACTAGCGGGAACTCCTACAATGAGCAGTTCTTC. It is translated as CASSRTSGNSYNEQFF.

The chain is built from TRBV6-5 and TRBJ2-2; possibly TRBD2 for D (6 bases). The germline V and J ends were trimmed by 9 bases and 3 bases, with 14 bases remaining between them. Germline CDR1 is MNHEY and CDR2 is SVGAGI. CDR3 length: 14 amino acids. CDR3 sequence reads: CASQTGTDTGELFF. CDR3 nucleotides: TGTGCCAGTCAGACCGGGACTGACACCGGGGAGCTGTTTTTT.

The chain carries TRBV6-6 and TRBJ2-1, with 8 bases that match TRBD2. V shed 8 bases and J 9 bases; nucleotides not matched to a gene: 9. This CDR3 has 13 residues. Germline assignment: CDR1 MNHNY and CDR2 SVGAGI (reference sequence). The CDR3 protein is CASVPAGEVEQFF. In DNA, the CDR3 is TGTGCCAGCGTCCCAGCGGGAGAGGTTGAGCAGTTCTTC.

The V gene is TRBV28, the J gene TRBJ2-5, with TRBD1 matching over 8 bases. Trimming at V came to 2 bases and at J to 2 bases, leaving 4 bases not matched to a gene. CDR3 length: 15 amino acids. The germline V gene encodes CDR1 MDHEN and CDR2 SYDVKM. The DNA of the CDR3 is TGTGCCAGCAGTTTACAGGGGGCCTTTCAAGAGACCCAGTACTTC. Protein sequence: CASSLQGAFQETQYF.

V is TRBV2 and J is TRBJ2-7; tentatively, D is TRBD2 (6 bases). V was clipped by 6 bases and J by 3 bases, with 18 bases between them. CDR3 length: 15 amino acids. Germline V gene lookup returns CDR1 SNHLY and CDR2 FYNNEI. The CDR3 nucleotides are TGTGCCAGCAGCTTGGGACTCGCATCCCTCTACGAGCAGTACTTC. Translating it yields CASSLGLASLYEQYF. The entire variable domain, with the rest obtained from reference TRBV2 and TRBJ2-7, is as follows: EPEVTQTPSHQVTQMGQEVILRCVPISNHLYFYWYRQILGQKVEFLVSFYNNEISEKSEIFDDQFSVERPDGSNFTLKIRSTKLEDSAMYFCASSLGLASLYEQYFGPGTRLTVT.

V and J are TRBV2 and TRBJ2-1, with a tentative D call TRBD2 (6 bases). The CDR3 is made up of 15 amino acids. The germline CDR1 and CDR2 sequences are SNHLY and FYNNEI. V was shortened by 3 bases and J by 1 base, with 10 bases between the two germline ends. The CDR3 DNA reads as TGTGCCAGCAGTGACTCTAGCGTTTCCTACAATGAGCAGTTCTTC. Translation gives CASSDSSVSYNEQFF. Full variable domain (outside the CDR3, taken from reference TRBV2 and TRBJ2-1): EPEVTQTPSHQVTQMGQEVILRCVPISNHLYFYWYRQILGQKVEFLVSFYNNEISEKSEIFDDQFSVERPDGSNFTLKIRSTKLEDSAMYFCASSDSSVSYNEQFFGPGTRLTVL.

This chain links TRBV3-1 (or the pseudogene TRBV3-2) with TRBJ1-3; D not resolved. Germline-derived CDR1 and CDR2 are LGHDT and YNNKEL (reference sequence). The CDR3 length is 14 residues. V lost 1 base and J lost 0, with 4 bases in between. Written as DNA, the CDR3 is TGTGCCAGCAGCCAAGCTAGCTCTGGAAACACCATATATTTT. It yields the protein CASSQASSGNTIYF.

This clone was observed many times. The DNA of the CDR3 is TGTGCCACCAGTCATAGCGGGAGGGCTGATACGCAGTATTTT. Protein product: CATSHSGRADTQYF. The chain is built from TRBV24-1 and TRBJ2-3; TRBD2 matches at 11 bases. Germline V CDR1 and CDR2: KGHDR, SFDVKD. The V segment lost 6 bases and the J segment 6 bases; nucleotides outside the gene matches: 4. The CDR3 extends over 14 amino acids.

The rearrangement uses TRBV5-1 and TRBJ2-2; TRBD2 might be the D (6 bases). Germline CDR1 is SGHRS and CDR2 is YFSETQ. The CDR3 spans 17 residues. The V end was cut by 0 bases, the J end by 3 bases, with 15 bases between. The CDR3 nucleotides are TGCGCCAGCAGCTTGGGAGCCCGACTAGATTACACCGGGGAGCTGTTTTTT. It translates to CASSLGARLDYTGELFF. The full variable domain, in which reference TRBV5-1 and TRBJ2-2 provide the parts outside the CDR3, is KAGVTQTPRYLIKTRGQQVTLSCSPISGHRSVSWYQQTPGQGLQFLFEYFSETQRNKGNFPGRFSGRQFSNSRSEMNVSTLELGDSALYLCASSLGARLDYTGELFFGEGSRLTVL.

The CDR3 DNA reads TGTGCCAGCAGTGAACTGGCCTTCCAAGAGACCCAGTACTTC. It encodes CASSELAFQETQYF. J is TRBJ2-5 and V is TRBV6-1; D is uncertain. V lost 2 bases, J lost 1 base, and 8 bases lay in between. Germline loops: CDR1 MNHNS, CDR2 SASEGT. The CDR3 is 14 residues long.

This chain uses TRBV19 with TRBJ2-4, with D unresolved. Trimming pared 3 bases from V and 0 bases from J, leaving 9 bases between. Germline lookup yields CDR1 LNHDA and CDR2 SQIVND (reference sequence). This CDR3 has 15 residues. The CDR3 DNA reads TGTGCCAGTAGTATGGGCAGAGAAGCCAAAAACATTCAGTACTTC. This codes for CASSMGREAKNIQYF.

The gene calls are TRBV11-3 and TRBJ2-1; 12 bases match TRBD2. The germline V gene encodes CDR1 SGHNT and CDR2 YENEEA. This CDR3 spans 15 amino acids. Trimming cost V 1 base and J 8 bases; bases outside gene matches: 3. The CDR3 loop is CASSLAASGRDEQFF. The CDR3 DNA reads TGTGCCAGCAGCTTAGCGGCTAGCGGGAGGGATGAGCAGTTCTTC.

The rearrangement joins TRBV15 to TRBJ2-4, with a weak D call TRBD2 (6 bases). The CDR3 loop spans 18 amino acids. Per germline, CDR1 LNHNV and CDR2 YYDKDF (reference sequence). The V gene lost 3 bases and the J gene lost 1 base, with 19 bases spanning the gap. In nucleotides, the CDR3 is TGTGCCACCAGCAGCCCCTCTTATCTAGCGTACGCCAAAAACATTCAGTACTTC. This codes for CATSSPSYLAYAKNIQYF. Together with reference TRBV15 and TRBJ2-4, the CDR3 gives the full variable domain: DAMVIQNPRYQVTQFGKPVTLSCSQTLNHNVMYWYQQKSSQAPKLLFHYYDKDFNNEADTPDNFQSRRPNTSFCFLDIRSPGLGDTAMYLCATSSPSYLAYAKNIQYFGAGTRLSVL.

CDR3: CASSQGLRDRDYNEQFF. For the CDR3, the DNA is TGTGCCAGCAGCCAAGGCCTCCGGGACAGGGACTACAATGAGCAGTTCTTC. This chain links TRBV4-2 with TRBJ2-1, with 9 nucleotides matching TRBD1. The CDR3 is 17 amino acids. V shed 1 base and J 3 bases; nucleotides not matched to a gene: 7. Germline-derived CDR1 and CDR2 are LGHNA and YNFKEQ.

In the case of this clone: Germline is not matched at one junction end, which may reflect a read error. The V call is TRBV11-2, the J call TRBJ2-1, with TRBD1 identical over 10 bases. The length of the CDR3 is 15 residues. In germline, CDR1 is SGHAT, CDR2 FQNNGV. The chain's CDR3 is CASSIDRGRENEQFF. Written as DNA, the CDR3 is TGTGCCAGCAGCATAGACAGGGGGCGCGAAAATGAGCAGTTCTTC.

This chain joins TRBV28 and TRBJ2-7; D possibly corresponds to TRBD1 (5 bases). From germline, CDR1 is MDHEN and CDR2 SYDVKM. The V gene lost 7 bases and the J gene lost 3 bases, with 13 bases spanning the gap. The CDR3 extends over 13 amino acids. The CDR3 sequence: CASKRRGFYEQYF. The CDR3 nucleotides read TGTGCCAGCAAGAGAAGGGGATTCTACGAGCAGTACTTC.

The chain couples TRBV5-1 to TRBJ2-5; possible D gene TRBD1, 5 bases. V was cut by 1 base and J by 1 base, with 11 bases left in between. The V gene's germline CDR1 is SGHRS and CDR2 YFSETQ. The CDR3 contains 15 residues. The CDR3 loop reads CASSLTGSSQETQYF. The CDR3 nucleotides read TGCGCCAGCAGCTTGACAGGTAGTAGCCAAGAGACCCAGTACTTC.

This sequence joins TRBV21-1 and TRBJ1-1; the table's TRBD1 call for D was not verified on the DNA. TRBV21-1 is a recognized pseudogene. This CDR3 spans 15 amino acids. The CDR3 sequence: CASSKGSGGGNEAFF. For the CDR3, the DNA is TGTGCCAGCAGCAAAGGTTCAGGGGGCGGGAATGAAGCTTTCTTT.

The V gene is TRBV19, the J gene TRBJ2-7, with 7 nucleotides matching TRBD1. Looked up from germline, CDR1 is LNHDA and CDR2 is SQIVND (reference sequence). J gave up 7 bases and V 3 bases, and 15 bases lay outside the gene matches. The CDR3 spans 16 residues. Written as DNA, the CDR3 is TGTGCCAGTAGTATGGGACAGAACCTCAGATTTGGGGAGCAGTACTTC. Translated, it gives CASSMGQNLRFGEQYF.

The chain links TRBV29-1 to TRBJ2-2; 10 positions match TRBD1. Germline V gene data show CDR1 as SQVTM and CDR2 as ANQGSEA. V was clipped by 7 bases and J by 3 bases; unmatched bases: 5. There are 14 residues in the CDR3. This CDR3 is CSAGQGVYTGELFF. The CDR3 DNA reads TGCAGCGCCGGACAGGGGGTTTACACCGGGGAGCTGTTTTTT.

This chain links TRBV7-2 with TRBJ2-7; 7 bases map to TRBD2. With 2 bases clipped from V and 3 bases from J, the junction kept 7 bases outside the gene matches. The CDR3 runs 15 residues. CDR1 SGHTA and CDR2 FQGNSA come from the germline V gene. CDR3 amino acids: CASSLSGGGSYEQYF. DNA for the CDR3: TGTGCCAGCAGCTTAAGTGGGGGGGGAAGCTACGAGCAGTACTTC.